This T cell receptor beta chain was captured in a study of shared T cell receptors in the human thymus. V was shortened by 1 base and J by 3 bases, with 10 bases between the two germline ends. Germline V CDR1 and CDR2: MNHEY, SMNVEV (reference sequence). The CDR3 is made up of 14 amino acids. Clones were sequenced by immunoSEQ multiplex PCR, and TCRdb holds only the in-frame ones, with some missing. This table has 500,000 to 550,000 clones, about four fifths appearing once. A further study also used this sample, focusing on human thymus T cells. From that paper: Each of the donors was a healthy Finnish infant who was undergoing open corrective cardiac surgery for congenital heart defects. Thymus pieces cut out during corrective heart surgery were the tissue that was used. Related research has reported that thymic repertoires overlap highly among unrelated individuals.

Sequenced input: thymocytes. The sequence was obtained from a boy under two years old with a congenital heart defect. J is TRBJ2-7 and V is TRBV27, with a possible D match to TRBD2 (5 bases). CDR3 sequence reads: CASSLFPADYEQYF. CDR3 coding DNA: TGTGCCAGCAGTTTATTTCCAGCGGACTACGAGCAGTACTTC.